This T cell receptor (beta chain) was found in a study of blood T cell repertoires in COVID-19. Study-level information: Acute-phase and convalescent COVID-19 samples originated in the United States, Italy and Spain. PBMCs, B-cell-depleted T cells, or T cells provided the cDNA or gDNA that made up the material.

Germline loops: CDR1 SGHRS, CDR2 YFSETQ. This CDR3 is 13 amino acids long. V lost 3 bases and J lost 8, with 11 bases in between. The data were produced by immunoSEQ multiplex PCR, yet TCRdb's version contains in-frame clones alone and is incomplete. The profile shows a few hundred thousand clones, more than 85% of them singletons. Participants were aged about 18 to 100 years, lived in over 20 US areas, and enrolled virtually. Cohorts were determined from participant-reported clinical history. This clone turned up a few times. Sequencing used PBMCs or T cells enriched from blood (not recorded which). The origin of this receptor is a woman aged 55-70 years who had recovered from COVID-19. This chain joins TRBV5-1 and TRBJ1-4, with no clear D. The CDR3 nucleotides read TGCGCCAGCAGCTCCGTGGGCCGGGAAAAACTGTTTTTT. Translation: CASSSVGREKLFF.